This T cell receptor beta chain was identified during a study of T cells in Graves' hyperthyroidism and ophthalmopathy. About the research overall: Peripheral blood was drawn at first diagnosis, prior to all treatment.

This clonotype showed up many times. At one boundary the junction diverges from the germline segment, which might be a read error. Germline CDR1 and CDR2: SNHLY and FYNNEI. The CDR3 has 12 residues. TCR beta CDR3 sequences were amplified from RNA transcripts. Researchers ran a first-round RT-PCR on the TCR CDR3 using the HTBI primer set. TCRdb fed the multiplex PCR reads into MiXCR, producing one record per CDR3 protein. Altogether roughly 350,000 distinct CDR3 sequences are present, 13% to 15% being singletons, with the ten largest covering around 20%. Active moderate-to-severe ophthalmopathy, Clinical Activity Score at least 3, NOSPECS at least 4, under 3 months' duration.

This TCR was recovered from a woman aged 25 to 39 with Graves' ophthalmopathy. The specimen was blood. V and J are TRBV2 and TRBJ1-1; D is unresolved. Here the CDR3 DNA reads TGTGCCAGCAGGGCCGGGTCTCAATCACCCATCTTT. Protein: CASRAGSQSPIF.